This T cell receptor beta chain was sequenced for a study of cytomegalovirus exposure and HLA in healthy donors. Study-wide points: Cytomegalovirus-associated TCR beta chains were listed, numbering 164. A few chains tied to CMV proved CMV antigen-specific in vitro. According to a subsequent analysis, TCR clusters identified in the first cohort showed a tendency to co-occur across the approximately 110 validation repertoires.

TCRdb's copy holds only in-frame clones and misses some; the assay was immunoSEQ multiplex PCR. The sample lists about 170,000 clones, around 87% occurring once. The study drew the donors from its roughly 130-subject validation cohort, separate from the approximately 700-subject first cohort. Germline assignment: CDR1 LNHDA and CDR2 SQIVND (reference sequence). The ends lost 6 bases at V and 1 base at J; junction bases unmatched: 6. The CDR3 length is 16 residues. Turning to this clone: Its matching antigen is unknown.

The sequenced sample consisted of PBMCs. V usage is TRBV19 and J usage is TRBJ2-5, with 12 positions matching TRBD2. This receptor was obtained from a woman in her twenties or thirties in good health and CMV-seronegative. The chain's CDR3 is CASSVLAGGPQETQYF. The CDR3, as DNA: TGTGCCAGTAGCGTACTAGCGGGGGGCCCCCAAGAGACCCAGTACTTC. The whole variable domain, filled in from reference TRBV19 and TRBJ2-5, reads DGGITQSPKYLFRKEGQNVTLSCEQNLNHDAMYWYRQDPGQGLRLIYYSQIVNDFQKGDIAEGYSVSREKKESFPLTVTSAQKNPTAFYLCASSVLAGGPQETQYFGPGTRLLVL.